Listed below are T cell receptor beta chains from one sample, sequenced in a study of T cells expressing NK-cell markers. For each CDR3 protein, TCRdb gives one entry from its re-call of the 5' RACE reads, without DNA. Its clone listing holds about 460,000 distinct CDR3 sequences. Sequenced: blood T cells: a sorted CD56 or NKG2C T cell subset, CD4+ or CD8+ T cells, or bulk PBMC T cells (not recorded which). All receptors derive from a woman between 50 and 59 years old in good health. CDR3s include the opening cysteine and the closing phenylalanine or tryptophan.

CASSPVQGSGNTIYF,TRBJ1-3,TRBV18
CASSVRGQPHNEQFF,TRBJ2-1,TRBV9
CASDSAGLGDTGELFF,TRBJ2-2,TRBV2
CASNQVGTGELFF,TRBJ2-2,TRBV12-3/TRBV12-4
CASSPGVYQPQHF,TRBJ1-5,TRBV18
CASSQAGQGVVDGYTF,TRBJ1-2,TRBV4-1
CASRGGIAGVPNEQFF,TRBJ2-1,TRBV5-1
CASSPPDGRVTDTQYF,TRBJ2-3,TRBV28
CASSFIGIPDTQYF,TRBJ2-3,TRBV12-3/TRBV12-4
CASSGDRGQRETQYF,TRBJ2-5,TRBV2
CASARDVNTEAFF,TRBJ1-1,TRBV5-1
CASRVNSEAFF,TRBJ1-1,TRBV25-1